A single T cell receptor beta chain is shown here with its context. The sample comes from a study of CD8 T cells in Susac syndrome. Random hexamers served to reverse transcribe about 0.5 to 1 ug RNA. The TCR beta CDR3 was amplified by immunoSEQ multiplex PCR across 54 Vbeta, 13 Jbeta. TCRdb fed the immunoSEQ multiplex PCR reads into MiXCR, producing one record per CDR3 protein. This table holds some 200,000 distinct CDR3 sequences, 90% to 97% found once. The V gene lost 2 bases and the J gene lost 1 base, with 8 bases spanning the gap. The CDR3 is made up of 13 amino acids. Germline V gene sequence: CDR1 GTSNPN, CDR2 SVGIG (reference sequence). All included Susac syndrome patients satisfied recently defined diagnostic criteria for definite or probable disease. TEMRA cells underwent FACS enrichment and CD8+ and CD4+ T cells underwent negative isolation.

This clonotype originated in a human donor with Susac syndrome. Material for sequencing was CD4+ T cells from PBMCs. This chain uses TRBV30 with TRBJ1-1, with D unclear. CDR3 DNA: TGTGCCTGGAGTACCCGGGGGAACACTGAAGCTTTCTTT. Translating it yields CAWSTRGNTEAFF.